This entry lists 25 T cell receptor beta chains sequenced from one sample in a study of OX40 agonist ivuxolimab in advanced cancers. Libraries came from the immunoSEQ multiplex PCR assay. This immuneACCESS table, as held by TCRdb, lists in-frame sequences with V and J called but not all clones. Of the missing ones, under half trace to an unresolved V gene in checked studies; the others have no known cause. The sample yields around 79,000 clones; roughly 86% were counted once. Over 0.65% of the sample lies in the top ten. Sequencing was performed on CD4+ or CD8+ T cells sorted from blood, taken in a trial of the OX40 agonist ivuxolimab. These receptors came from an adult with an advanced solid tumor such as melanoma, head and neck, liver or kidney cancer.

The chain uses TRBV18 and TRBJ1-2, with a possible D match to TRBD1 (6 bases). Germline loops: CDR1 KGHSH, CDR2 LQKENI. The V and J ends lost 3 bases and 2 bases respectively, with 16 bases between them. The CDR3 runs 16 residues. CDR3 region: CASSPQPGHLNYGYTF. In DNA, the CDR3 is TGTGCCAGCTCACCCCAACCGGGACACCTCAACTATGGCTACACCTTC.

The gene calls are TRBV10-3 and TRBJ2-7; no definite D call. Trimming left V 0 bases short and J 5 bases short, with 5 bases between. The germline V gene encodes CDR1 ENHRY and CDR2 SYGVKD. This CDR3 has 12 amino acids. For the CDR3, the DNA is TGTGCCATCAGTGAGTCGGTCGACGAGCAGTACTTC. Protein: CAISESVDEQYF.

The genes are TRBV29-1 and TRBJ2-2, with D possibly called TRBD1 or TRBD2 (5 bases each). V was shortened by 5 bases and J by 1 base, with 11 bases between the two germline ends. The germline V gene has CDR1 SQVTM and CDR2 ANQGSEA. The CDR3 is 14 amino acids. Written as DNA, the CDR3 is TGCAGCGTTCAGGGACGAGAGAACACCGGGGAGCTGTTTTTT. Protein product: CSVQGRENTGELFF.

The CDR3 sequence is CAWTVSGNTIYF. CDR3 nucleotide sequence: TGTGCCTGGACTGTTTCTGGAAACACCATATATTTT. The chain is built from TRBV30 and TRBJ1-3; D not resolved. The V gene lost 4 bases and the J gene lost 1 base, with 5 bases spanning the gap. Germline CDR1 reads GTSNPN; CDR2 reads SVGIG (reference sequence). The CDR3 is made up of 12 amino acids.

The CDR3 here is CASSLPGNPQHF. CDR3 sequence (DNA): TGTGCCAGCAGTTTACCAGGGAACCCCCAGCATTTT. The chain combines TRBV28 with TRBJ1-5; perhaps TRBD1 as D (5 bases). CDR1 is MDHEN, CDR2 SYDVKM, per germline. This CDR3 spans 12 amino acids. V lost 2 bases and J 10 bases, leaving 9 bases between the germline ends.

The chain joins TRBV11-2 to TRBJ2-7, with D tentatively TRBD1 (5 bases). Germline loops: CDR1 SGHAT, CDR2 FQNNGV. The CDR3 is made up of 14 amino acids. V lost 6 bases and J 3 bases, leaving 15 bases between the germline ends. CDR3 nucleotide sequence: TGTGCCAGCAGACCCCCGACAGTGAGCTACGAGCAGTACTTC. Residues: CASRPPTVSYEQYF.

The CDR3 sequence: CASSRLALTDTQYF. As DNA, the CDR3 is TGTGCCAGTAGTAGGCTAGCTCTCACAGATACGCAGTATTTT. The rearrangement links TRBV19 to TRBJ2-3, with D possibly matching TRBD2 (5 bases). CDR3 length: 14 residues. V lost 4 bases and J lost 2, with 10 bases in between. Germline values: CDR1 LNHDA, CDR2 SQIVND (reference sequence).

This chain uses TRBV5-4 with TRBJ2-1, with 7 bases identical to TRBD1. Germline V gene data show CDR1 as SGHNT and CDR2 as YYREEE (reference sequence). V trimming: 4 bases; J trimming: 0 bases; junction bases outside the gene matches: 10. The CDR3 runs 17 residues. In DNA form, the CDR3 reads TGTGCCAGCAGCCCTGGCAGGGGGTTGAGCTCCTACAATGAGCAGTTCTTC. Translation: CASSPGRGLSSYNEQFF.

The V and J genes are TRBV6-6 and TRBJ2-7; 13 bases are a match to TRBD2. Germline V lookup: CDR1 MNHNY, CDR2 SVGAGI (reference sequence). This CDR3 contains 16 residues. V dropped 0 bases and J dropped 6; count of bases not matched to a gene: 5. The DNA of the CDR3 is TGTGCCAGCAGTTACTCGAGGACTAGCGGGAGAGGCGAGCAGTACTTC. Protein product: CASSYSRTSGRGEQYF.

Comment on this clone: At one end, the junction sequence differs from germline, possibly due to a read error. The chain uses TRBV5-4 and TRBJ1-1; D possibly corresponds to TRBD1 (6 bases). Germline V lookup: CDR1 SGHNT, CDR2 YYREEE (reference sequence). The CDR3 consists of 15 residues. CDR3 in DNA: TGTGCCAGCGGCTTGGTAGGGGGACCCAACACTGAAGCTTTCTTT. It translates to CASGLVGGPNTEAFF.

The chain employs TRBV9 and TRBJ2-1; 7 bases map to TRBD2. The CDR3 covers 15 residues. Per germline, CDR1 SGDLS and CDR2 YYNGEE. V was clipped by 2 bases and J by 2 bases; unmatched bases: 4. The CDR3 is CASSVGGSAYNEQFF. The CDR3 DNA follows: TGTGCCAGCAGCGTGGGAGGGAGTGCCTACAATGAGCAGTTCTTC.

V and J are TRBV4-1 and TRBJ1-1; D gene unclear. CDR1 is MGHRA and CDR2 is YSYEKL in the germline V gene. V was shortened by 0 bases and J by 1 base, with 12 bases between the two germline ends. The CDR3 extends over 16 amino acids. The chain's CDR3 is CASSQEIEVRNTEAFF. In DNA form, the CDR3 reads TGCGCCAGCAGCCAAGAGATAGAAGTGAGGAACACTGAAGCTTTCTTT.

The CDR3 sequence: CAWSPPGDQPQHF. The CDR3 bases are TGTGCCTGGAGTCCCCCAGGAGATCAGCCCCAGCATTTT. This chain connects TRBV30 to TRBJ1-5; D remains ambiguous. Germline V gene data show CDR1 as GTSNPN and CDR2 as SVGIG (reference sequence). Trimming removed 2 bases from V and 5 bases from J, with 10 bases in between. The CDR3 consists of 13 residues.

J is TRBJ2-7 and V is TRBV6-1; tentative D call: TRBD1 (6 bases). The CDR3 is 13 amino acids. Germline CDR1 reads MNHNS; CDR2 reads SASEGT. Trimming took 2 bases from V and 3 from J, leaving 8 bases between them. CDR3 region: CASSEQTGYEQYF. The CDR3 DNA is TGTGCCAGCAGTGAACAGACAGGCTACGAGCAGTACTTC.

There are a few counts of this clone. The chain has TRBV28 and TRBJ2-7; D tentatively reads TRBD1 or TRBD2 (5 bases each). The V end lost 2 bases, the J end lost 4 bases, and 12 bases lay between the germline ends. Germline CDR1 and CDR2: MDHEN and SYDVKM. The CDR3 sequence is 14 residues long. CDR3 sequence: CASSLPERGYEQYF. The CDR3 bases are TGTGCCAGCAGTTTACCCGAGAGGGGTTACGAGCAGTACTTC. The complete variable domain, with remaining parts taken from reference TRBV28 and TRBJ2-7, reads DVKVTQSSRYLVKRTGEKVFLECVQDMDHENMFWYRQDPGLGLRLIYFSYDVKMKEKGDIPEGYSVSREKKERFSLILESASTNQTSMYLCASSLPERGYEQYFGPGTRLTVT.

The chain joins TRBV9 to TRBJ2-5; 12 nucleotides agree with TRBD2. The CDR3 contains 17 residues. Germline CDR1 reads SGDLS; CDR2 reads YYNGEE. V dropped 0 bases and J dropped 3; count of bases not matched to a gene: 6. Here the CDR3 DNA reads TGTGCCAGCAGCGTAGGACTAGCGGGGGCCTCAGAAGAGACCCAGTACTTC. The encoded protein is CASSVGLAGASEETQYF.

V gene TRBV7-9 combines with J gene TRBJ1-4; 10 positions agree with TRBD1. With 6 bases clipped from V and 5 bases from J, the junction kept 3 bases outside the gene matches. The germline CDR1 and CDR2 sequences are SEHNR and FQNEAQ (reference sequence). This CDR3 is built from 14 residues. The CDR3 protein is CASRPGQGNEKLFF. CDR3 nucleotides: TGTGCCAGCAGACCGGGACAGGGGAATGAAAAACTGTTTTTT.

The chain combines TRBV19 with TRBJ2-2; perhaps TRBD1 as D (5 bases). The CDR3 contains 17 residues. CDR1 is LNHDA, CDR2 SQIVND, per germline (reference sequence). The ends were cut back, 5 bases at V and 3 bases at J, with 19 bases in the middle. CDR3 in DNA: TGTGCCAGTAGTCTCCCTCTCAGGACATCATACACCGGGGAGCTGTTTTTT. Its translation: CASSLPLRTSYTGELFF.

The chain employs TRBV10-2 and TRBJ1-4; 8 bases are a match to TRBD1. The germline V gene has CDR1 WSHSY and CDR2 SAAADI. J gave up 1 base and V 8 bases, and 6 bases lay outside the gene matches. CDR3 length: 15 residues. The CDR3 is CASGKQGVTNEKLFF. CDR3 nucleotides: TGCGCCAGCGGCAAACAGGGGGTAACTAATGAAAAACTGTTTTTT.

The CDR3 DNA reads TGTGCCAGCAGCCCTAATTCCTCCTACGAGCAGTACTTC. Translated: CASSPNSSYEQYF. This chain joins TRBV7-9 and TRBJ2-7; D is uncertain. The ends were cut back, 5 bases at V and 0 bases at J, with 8 bases in the middle. CDR3 length: 13 amino acids. Germline V gene sequence: CDR1 SEHNR, CDR2 FQNEAQ (reference sequence).

This clone was seen a single time. The rearrangement uses TRBV4-3 and TRBJ1-5; D remains ambiguous. The germline V gene has CDR1 LGHNA and CDR2 YSLEER. There are 15 residues in the CDR3. The V gene lost 0 bases and the J gene lost 2 bases, with 8 bases spanning the gap. The CDR3 sequence is CASSQDMDGNQPQHF. CDR3 DNA sequence: TGCGCCAGCAGCCAAGATATGGACGGCAATCAGCCCCAGCATTTT.

The rearrangement uses TRBV14 and TRBJ1-2, with 7 bases that match TRBD1. Germline loops: CDR1 SGHDN, CDR2 FVKESK. J was trimmed by 2 bases and V by 2 bases; bases with no gene match: 5. This CDR3 has 15 residues. The chain's CDR3 is CASSQTTGVNYGYTF. CDR3 nucleotide sequence: TGTGCCAGCAGCCAAACAACAGGGGTGAACTATGGCTACACCTTC.

The rearrangement links TRBV6-5 to TRBJ2-7; either TRBD1 or TRBD2 may supply D (5 bases each). CDR1 is MNHEY and CDR2 is SVGAGI in the germline V gene. The V gene lost 5 bases and the J gene lost 4 bases, with 15 bases spanning the gap. CDR3 length equals 14 residues. The CDR3 coding sequence is TGTGCCAGCAGTCCTCCCGGGACGCTTTACGAGCAGTACTTC. Residues: CASSPPGTLYEQYF.

The genes are TRBV2 and TRBJ2-7; D gene uncertain. In germline, CDR1 is SNHLY, CDR2 FYNNEI. This CDR3 comprises 11 residues. Trimming left V 4 bases short and J 5 bases short, with 6 bases between. The CDR3 DNA reads TGTGCCAGCAGTGCTAGGAACGAGCAGTACTTC. Its translation: CASSARNEQYF.

The chain links TRBV19 to TRBJ2-1, with D perhaps TRBD2 (7 bases). CDR3 length equals 14 residues. V lost 5 bases, J lost 2 bases, and 10 bases lay in between. CDR1 is LNHDA and CDR2 is SQIVND in the germline V gene (reference sequence). The CDR3 loop is CASSFGGPYNEQFF. The CDR3 nucleotides are TGTGCCAGTAGTTTCGGGGGGCCCTACAATGAGCAGTTCTTC.